Below are 18 T cell receptor beta chains sequenced from a single sample in a study of shared clonotypes between healthy human individuals. Sequencing used immunoSEQ multiplex PCR; TCRdb keeps in-frame clones, though not all of them. The profile shows 550,000 to 850,000 clones, approximately 79% of them singletons. The sequenced sample was memory CD4+ T cells sorted from blood. The subset was: CD45RA-negative fraction. These receptors originate from a woman younger than 45 in good health.

The J gene is TRBJ2-3, the V gene TRBV10-1, with unresolved D. V lost 0 bases, J lost 0 bases, and 7 bases lay in between. This CDR3 comprises 15 residues. Germline V gene data show CDR1 as WNHNN and CDR2 as SYGVQD (reference sequence). The DNA for the CDR3 is TGCGCCAGCAGTGAGTCTCGAAGGAGCACAGATACGCAGTATTTT. Protein product: CASSESRRSTDTQYF.

V is TRBV5-1 and J is TRBJ2-2; D is unclear. CDR3 length equals 13 residues. Germline values: CDR1 SGHRS, CDR2 YFSETQ. The V end lost 3 bases, the J end lost 5 bases, and 8 bases lay between the germline ends. CDR3 region: CASSSAGTGELFF. The CDR3 DNA is TGCGCCAGCAGCTCCGCTGGGACCGGGGAGCTGTTTTTT.

This clone was counted once. The J gene is TRBJ1-5, the V gene TRBV19; D may be TRBD1 (5 bases). Trimming cost V 4 bases and J 3 bases, with 13 bases left between them. The V gene's germline CDR1 is LNHDA and CDR2 SQIVND (reference sequence). This CDR3 spans 15 amino acids. The CDR3 region has the DNA TGTGCCAGTAGTAAGCGGGACGGGTACAATCAGCCCCAGCATTTT. Amino acids: CASSKRDGYNQPQHF.

This clone was observed a handful of times. V and J are TRBV6-1 and TRBJ2-5, with TRBD2 matching 10 bases. The germline V gene encodes CDR1 MNHNS and CDR2 SASEGT. Trimming cost V 4 bases and J 0 bases; bases outside gene matches: 8. CDR3 length: 17 residues. CDR3: CASSVLAGGGYQETQYF. In DNA form, the CDR3 reads TGTGCCAGCAGTGTTTTAGCGGGGGGCGGGTACCAAGAGACCCAGTACTTC.

The chain carries TRBV5-4 and TRBJ1-4; D is undetermined. This CDR3 spans 14 amino acids. Deletions cut 0 bases from V and 5 bases from J, with 8 bases between. Germline-derived CDR1 and CDR2 are SGHNT and YYREEE (reference sequence). CDR3 sequence reads: CASSLDPTNEKLFF. DNA of the CDR3: TGTGCCAGCAGCTTGGACCCTACGAATGAAAAACTGTTTTTT.

V and J are TRBV10-1 and TRBJ2-7; 8 bases line up with TRBD1. After removal of 6 bases from V and 4 bases from J, the junction contained 14 bases not matched to a gene. This CDR3 spans 16 amino acids. Per germline, CDR1 WNHNN and CDR2 SYGVQD (reference sequence). In DNA, the CDR3 is TGCGCCAGCAGACCCGAAGGACAGGGCCCGGGGTACGAGCAGTACTTC. It codes for CASRPEGQGPGYEQYF.

This chain uses TRBV9 with TRBJ2-7; possibly TRBD2 for D (7 bases). From germline, CDR1 is SGDLS and CDR2 YYNGEE. Trimming removed 3 bases at V and 10 bases at J, with 17 bases between. The length of the CDR3 is 13 residues. In DNA, the CDR3 is TGTGCCAGCAGCGACAGACCGGGGGGCAGCCAGTACTTC. This codes for CASSDRPGGSQYF.

The rearrangement uses TRBV5-1 and TRBJ1-2, with 8 bases matching TRBD1. V gave up 4 bases and J gave up 4 bases; unmatched junction bases: 6. The CDR3 length is 14 residues. Germline assignment: CDR1 SGHRS and CDR2 YFSETQ. CDR3 DNA sequence: TGCGCCAGCAGCCTCTCGGGACAGGTCTATGGCTACACCTTC. Translating gives CASSLSGQVYGYTF.

V usage is TRBV28 and J usage is TRBJ1-5; 8 nucleotides line up with TRBD1. Germline assignment: CDR1 MDHEN and CDR2 SYDVKM. This CDR3 contains 14 residues. Trimming cost V 5 bases and J 7 bases; bases outside gene matches: 7. CDR3 sequence: CASSTTGGRQPQHF. The DNA of the CDR3 is TGTGCCAGCAGTACCACAGGGGGTCGGCAGCCCCAGCATTTT.

The genes are TRBV7-9 and TRBJ2-6; 7 positions match TRBD1. The CDR3 loop spans 15 amino acids. Trimming took 6 bases from V and 1 from J; bases not matched to a gene: 3. Germline CDR1 is SEHNR and CDR2 is FQNEAQ (reference sequence). This chain's CDR3 is CASRLTGSGANVLTF. CDR3 nucleotide sequence: TGTGCCAGCAGGTTGACAGGGTCTGGGGCCAACGTCCTGACTTTC.

The genes are TRBV5-1 and TRBJ2-2; perhaps TRBD2 as D (6 bases). The germline V gene has CDR1 SGHRS and CDR2 YFSETQ. The CDR3 is made up of 18 amino acids. V was clipped by 4 bases and J by 4 bases, with 23 bases between them. CDR3 in amino acids: CASSPAGMGTAGTGELFF. CDR3 nucleotides: TGCGCCAGCAGCCCGGCCGGAATGGGGACTGCAGGCACCGGGGAGCTGTTTTTT. The entire variable domain, with the rest obtained from reference TRBV5-1 and TRBJ2-2, is as follows: KAGVTQTPRYLIKTRGQQVTLSCSPISGHRSVSWYQQTPGQGLQFLFEYFSETQRNKGNFPGRFSGRQFSNSRSEMNVSTLELGDSALYLCASSPAGMGTAGTGELFFGEGSRLTVL.

V is TRBV5-1 and J is TRBJ2-1; no reliable D call. The germline CDR1 and CDR2 sequences are SGHRS and YFSETQ. The CDR3 spans 15 residues. Trimming left V 1 base short and J 0 bases short, with 8 bases between. This chain's CDR3 is CASSLQSSSYNEQFF. For the CDR3, the DNA is TGCGCCAGCAGCTTGCAGTCAAGCTCCTACAATGAGCAGTTCTTC.

J is TRBJ2-1 and V is TRBV5-1; D assignment may be TRBD1 or TRBD2 (5 bases each). This CDR3 is 13 amino acids long. Trimming pared 3 bases from V and 9 bases from J, leaving 13 bases between. CDR1 is SGHRS and CDR2 is YFSETQ in the germline V gene. The CDR3 DNA follows: TGCGCCAGCAGCTCGATGGGGGAAGGTGAGCAGTTCTTC. Translating it yields CASSSMGEGEQFF.

This chain uses TRBV6-1 with TRBJ2-1; the D gene is possibly TRBD2 (6 bases). V was clipped by 0 bases and J by 4 bases, with 10 bases between them. The CDR3 is 15 residues long. Looked up from germline, CDR1 is MNHNS and CDR2 is SASEGT. DNA for the CDR3: TGTGCCAGCAGTGAAGCCCCTCGGGGGTACAATGAGCAGTTCTTC. Its translation is CASSEAPRGYNEQFF.

As concerns this clone: Other DNA sequences in the same sample also yield this CDR3. V is TRBV28 and J is TRBJ1-4; 9 bases align to TRBD1. The CDR3 totals 14 residues. Germline lookup yields CDR1 MDHEN and CDR2 SYDVKM. V shed 6 bases and J 7 bases; nucleotides not matched to a gene: 6. CDR3 region: CASSQTGGGEKLFF. For the CDR3, the DNA is TGTGCCAGCAGCCAGACAGGGGGGGGTGAAAAACTGTTTTTT.

Only a few counts were recorded for this clone. The V gene is TRBV7-8, the J gene TRBJ2-1; possible D gene TRBD1, 5 bases. Trimming removed 1 base at V and 5 bases at J, with 12 bases between. This CDR3 is 15 amino acids long. Germline V lookup: CDR1 SGHVS, CDR2 FQNEAQ. This CDR3 reads CASSLVETAHNEQFF. For the CDR3, the DNA is TGTGCCAGCAGCTTAGTCGAGACAGCTCACAATGAGCAGTTCTTC.

This chain joins TRBV5-1 and TRBJ2-1, with TRBD2 identical over 14 bases. V gave up 6 bases and J gave up 3 bases; unmatched junction bases: 5. The CDR3 consists of 16 residues. Germline V gene lookup returns CDR1 SGHRS and CDR2 YFSETQ. As DNA, the CDR3 is TGCGCCAGCACCCCGGGACTAGCGGGAGTCTACAATGAGCAGTTCTTC. Translation: CASTPGLAGVYNEQFF.

V gene TRBV5-6 combines with J gene TRBJ2-5; maybe TRBD1 (6 bases). The CDR3 is 15 residues long. Trimming stripped 4 bases from V and 7 bases from J, with 20 bases between. Germline V gene sequence: CDR1 SGHDT, CDR2 YYEEEE. The CDR3 DNA reads TGTGCCAGCAGCCCCTCCTACAGGGTAACTCGGACCCAGTACTTC. This sequence encodes CASSPSYRVTRTQYF.